A selection of T cell receptor beta chains follows, all from one sample in a study of T cell responses to AZD1222 COVID-19 vaccine. TCRdb's table, derived via immunoSEQ multiplex PCR, lists solely in-frame clones and lacks some. This sample has approximately 46,000 clones; about 74% occur once, and the top ten carry under 7.5%. The source material was peripheral blood, sampled on day 0 of AZD1222 vaccination. These receptors all stem from an adult in good health. Each CDR3 is given with its conserved first and last residue. Fields, in order: D gene, clone size, V gene, CDR3 length, J gene, CDR3 protein, CDR3 DNA. A D gene is named only where the DNA matches it firmly. Expanded clones get a size class; other rows say once, few or many, or leave the size out.

.	once	TRBV19	14	TRBJ1-4	CASSISGSNEKLFF	TGTGCCAGTAGTATATCAGGGAGTAATGAAAAACTGTTTTTT
.	few	TRBV29-1	13	TRBJ1-1	CSVGGPRHTEAFF	TGCAGCGTTGGGGGGCCCCGGCACACTGAAGCTTTCTTT
.	few	TRBV7-9	16	TRBJ1-1	CASSLWPGKEGTEAFF	TGTGCCAGCAGCTTATGGCCAGGGAAGGAGGGCACTGAAGCTTTCTTT
.	.	TRBV28	15	TRBJ1-1	CASSPPRGKNTEAFF	TGTGCCAGCAGTCCACCCAGGGGTAAGAACACTGAAGCTTTCTTT
.	few	TRBV6-5	12	TRBJ1-2	CASSSSRWGYTF	TGTGCCAGCAGTTCCTCACGGTGGGGCTACACCTTC
.	.	TRBV10-3	16	TRBJ1-5	CAISESGPSGEQPQHF	TGTGCCATCAGTGAGTCGGGTCCGAGCGGAGAACAGCCCCAGCATTTT
TRBD1	.	TRBV10-3	15	TRBJ1-2	CAISESKQGAGGYTF	TGTGCCATCAGTGAGTCGAAACAGGGGGCAGGTGGCTACACCTTC
.	.	TRBV2	13	TRBJ2-1	CASSVTSYNEQFF	TGTGCCAGCAGCGTCACTAGTTACAATGAGCAGTTCTTC
TRBD2	.	TRBV29-1	16	TRBJ2-3	CSSQGTSGGASDTQYF	TGCAGCTCCCAGGGGACTAGCGGGGGGGCCTCGGATACGCAGTATTTT
.	.	TRBV27	14	TRBJ2-7	CASSLSWTQYEQYF	TGTGCCAGCAGTTTATCGTGGACCCAATACGAGCAGTACTTC
.	.	TRBV4-2	16	TRBJ2-3	CASSQGTPLGGDTQYF	TGTGCCAGCAGCCAAGGGACACCCCTGGGGGGAGATACGCAGTATTTT
.	once	TRBV5-1	15	TRBJ2-1	CASSLGGGVLHEQFF	TGCGCCAGCAGCTTGGGCGGGGGCGTACTACATGAGCAGTTCTTC
.	.	TRBV9	14	TRBJ2-7	CASSVEGYSYEQYF	TGTGCCAGCAGCGTAGAGGGGTACTCCTACGAGCAGTACTTC
.	.	TRBV6-5	13	TRBJ2-5	CASTRGAGETQYF	TGTGCCAGCACTCGGGGGGCCGGGGAGACCCAGTACTTC
.	.	TRBV7-9	12	TRBJ1-5	CASSFDRQPQHF	TGTGCCAGCAGCTTTGACCGACAGCCCCAGCATTTT
TRBD2	.	TRBV2	17	TRBJ2-2	CASSEVAGGPVTGELFF	TGTGCCAGCAGTGAAGTAGCGGGGGGGCCGGTCACCGGGGAGCTGTTTTTT
.	.	TRBV7-9	15	TRBJ2-2	CASSFGGAVTGELFF	TGTGCCAGCAGCTTCGGGGGCGCAGTCACCGGGGAGCTGTTTTTT
TRBD1	.	TRBV29-1	15	TRBJ1-1	CSVGQGLSGRTEAFF	TGCAGCGTTGGACAGGGTTTGAGCGGTCGCACTGAAGCTTTCTTT
.	.	TRBV2	14	TRBJ2-2	CASRMTDTLGELFF	TGTGCCAGCAGGATGACGGACACTCTTGGGGAGCTGTTTTTT
.	.	TRBV18	16	TRBJ2-5	CASSHNPAVRGETQYF	TGTGCCAGCTCACACAACCCCGCCGTTCGAGGGGAGACCCAGTACTTC
.	.	TRBV5-6	13	TRBJ1-5	CASSSGGVGPQHF	TGTGCCAGCAGCTCTGGGGGGGTAGGGCCCCAGCATTTT
TRBD1	once	TRBV19	14	TRBJ1-6	CASSTGGGNSPLHF	TGTGCCAGTAGTACAGGGGGCGGTAATTCACCCCTCCACTTT
.	.	TRBV3-1/TRBV3-2	14	TRBJ1-1	CASSQGPTRAEAFF	TGTGCCAGCAGCCAGGGACCTACGAGGGCTGAAGCTTTCTTT
TRBD2	once	TRBV5-1	18	TRBJ2-5	CASSSSHSGTSLQETQYF	TGCGCCAGCAGCAGTTCCCACTCCGGGACTAGCCTTCAAGAGACCCAGTACTTC
.	.	TRBV5-1	14	TRBJ2-4	CASSPRQGGNIQYF	TGCGCCAGCAGCCCTCGACAGGGAGGAAACATTCAGTACTTC
TRBD1	.	TRBV19	15	TRBJ1-4	CASNNRGRQGEKLFF	TGTGCCAGTAATAACAGGGGGCGTCAAGGAGAAAAACTGTTTTTT
TRBD1	.	TRBV28	15	TRBJ1-6	CASSTPDRAGSPLHF	TGTGCCAGCAGTACACCGGACAGGGCGGGATCACCCCTCCACTTT
TRBD1	.	TRBV6-2/TRBV6-3	16	TRBJ1-1	CASSSRTGAVNTEAFF	TGTGCCAGCAGTTCCCGAACAGGGGCGGTGAACACTGAAGCTTTCTTT
.	few	TRBV7-2	12	TRBJ2-1	CASRRGVDEQFF	TGTGCCAGCAGAAGAGGGGTCGATGAGCAGTTCTTC
.	.	TRBV28	14	TRBJ1-1	CASIGPPPNTEAFF	TGTGCCAGCATTGGACCCCCCCCGAACACTGAAGCTTTCTTT
.	.	TRBV5-4	14	TRBJ2-7	CASSPWAGPYEQYF	TGTGCCAGCAGCCCCTGGGCGGGGCCCTACGAGCAGTACTTC
.	.	TRBV5-4	13	TRBJ2-3	CASSNWGPDTQYF	TGTGCCAGCAGCAACTGGGGGCCAGATACGCAGTATTTT
TRBD2	.	TRBV15	17	TRBJ2-1	CATSPGGGTGQIGEQFF	TGTGCCACCAGCCCGGGAGGGGGTACAGGTCAAATAGGTGAGCAGTTCTTC
.	.	TRBV19	11	TRBJ2-4	CASSMGSRLYF	TGTGCCAGTAGTATGGGGAGCCGTCTGTACTTC
TRBD1	.	TRBV7-3	15	TRBJ2-1	CASSSGTGIHNEQFF	TGTGCCAGCAGTTCCGGGACAGGGATCCACAATGAGCAGTTCTTC
.	once	TRBV6-2/TRBV6-3	12	TRBJ2-7	CASSWTEYEQYF	TGTGCCAGCAGTTGGACAGAGTACGAGCAGTACTTC
.	.	TRBV28	15	TRBJ2-1	CASSEWGTRGNEQFF	TGTGCCAGCAGCGAGTGGGGGACGAGGGGGAATGAGCAGTTCTTC
TRBD1	once	TRBV6-1	14	TRBJ1-5	CASSEATMTGFQHF	TGTGCCAGCAGTGAAGCCACCATGACAGGGTTCCAGCATTTT
.	.	TRBV23-1	13	TRBJ1-1	CASRAVGNTEAFF	TGCGCCAGCAGGGCGGTCGGGAACACTGAAGCTTTCTTT
TRBD2	.	TRBV7-2	17	TRBJ2-5	CASSLGPPSGSDGTQYF	TGTGCCAGCAGCTTAGGCCCCCCTAGCGGGAGTGATGGGACCCAGTACTTC
.	few	TRBV30	13	TRBJ2-5	CAWSLDTGETQYF	TGTGCCTGGAGCCTAGACACGGGAGAGACCCAGTACTTC
.	.	TRBV5-1	13	TRBJ2-2	CASSLEGTGELFF	TGCGCCAGCAGCTTGGAGGGTACCGGGGAGCTGTTTTTT
.	.	TRBV10-1	14	TRBJ2-7	CASSERTGSYEQYF	TGCGCCAGCAGTGAGAGAACAGGGTCCTACGAGCAGTACTTC
TRBD2	.	TRBV29-1	14	TRBJ2-7	CSVEGGTRLHEQYF	TGCAGCGTTGAGGGAGGGACTAGGCTACACGAGCAGTACTTC
TRBD1	.	TRBV5-1	15	TRBJ1-1	CASRTSGTVNTEAFF	TGCGCCAGCCGTACCTCCGGGACAGTTAACACTGAAGCTTTCTTT
.	.	TRBV28	14	TRBJ1-5	CASSLDRNHQPQHF	TGTGCCAGCAGTTTAGATCGGAACCATCAGCCCCAGCATTTT